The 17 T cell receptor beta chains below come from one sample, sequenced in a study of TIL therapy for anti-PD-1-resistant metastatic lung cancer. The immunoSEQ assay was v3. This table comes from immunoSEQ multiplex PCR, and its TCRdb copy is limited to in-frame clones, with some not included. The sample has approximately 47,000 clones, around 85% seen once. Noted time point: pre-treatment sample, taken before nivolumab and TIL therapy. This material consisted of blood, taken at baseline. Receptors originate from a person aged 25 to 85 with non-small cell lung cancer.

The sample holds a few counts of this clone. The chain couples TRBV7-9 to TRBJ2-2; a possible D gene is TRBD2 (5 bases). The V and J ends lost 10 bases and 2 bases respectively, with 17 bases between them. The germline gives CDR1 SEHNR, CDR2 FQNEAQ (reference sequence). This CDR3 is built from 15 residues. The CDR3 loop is CATIPSGANTGELFF. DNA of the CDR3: TGTGCCACCATCCCGAGCGGAGCCAACACCGGGGAGCTGTTTTTT.

For the CDR3, the DNA is TGTGCCAGCAGCTTCCTCGCGGGGTACAATGAGCAGTTCTTC. It specifies CASSFLAGYNEQFF. The chain links TRBV7-8 to TRBJ2-1; TRBD2 is a possible D gene (6 bases). The V end lost 3 bases, the J end lost 4 bases, and 10 bases lay between the germline ends. The CDR3 consists of 14 residues. Germline V gene sequence: CDR1 SGHVS, CDR2 FQNEAQ.

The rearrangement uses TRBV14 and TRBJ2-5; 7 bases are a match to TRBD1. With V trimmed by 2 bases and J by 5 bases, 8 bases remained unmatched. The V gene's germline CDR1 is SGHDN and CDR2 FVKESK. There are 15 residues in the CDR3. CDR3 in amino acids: CASSQLGQFGETQYF. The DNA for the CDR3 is TGTGCCAGCAGCCAACTGGGACAGTTTGGCGAGACCCAGTACTTC.

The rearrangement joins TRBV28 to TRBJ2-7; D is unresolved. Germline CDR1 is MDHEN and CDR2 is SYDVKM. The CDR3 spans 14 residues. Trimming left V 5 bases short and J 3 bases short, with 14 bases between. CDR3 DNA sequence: TGTGCCAGCAGTCCGCCCGCGGCTAACTACGAGCAGTACTTC. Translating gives CASSPPAANYEQYF. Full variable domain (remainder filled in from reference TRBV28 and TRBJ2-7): DVKVTQSSRYLVKRTGEKVFLECVQDMDHENMFWYRQDPGLGLRLIYFSYDVKMKEKGDIPEGYSVSREKKERFSLILESASTNQTSMYLCASSPPAANYEQYFGPGTRLTVT.

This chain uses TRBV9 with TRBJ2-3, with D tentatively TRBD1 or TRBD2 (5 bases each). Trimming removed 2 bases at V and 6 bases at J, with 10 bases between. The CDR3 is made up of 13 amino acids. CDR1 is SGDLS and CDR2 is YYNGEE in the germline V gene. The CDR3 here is CASSVSGDDTQYF. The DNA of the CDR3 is TGTGCCAGCAGCGTTTCTGGGGACGATACGCAGTATTTT.

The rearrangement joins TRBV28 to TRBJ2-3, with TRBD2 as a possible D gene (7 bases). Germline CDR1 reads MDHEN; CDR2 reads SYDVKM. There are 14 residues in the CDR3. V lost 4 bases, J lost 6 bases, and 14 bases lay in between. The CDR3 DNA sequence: TGTGCCAGCAGTTCCGCCGGGGGGCATGATACGCAGTATTTT. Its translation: CASSSAGGHDTQYF.

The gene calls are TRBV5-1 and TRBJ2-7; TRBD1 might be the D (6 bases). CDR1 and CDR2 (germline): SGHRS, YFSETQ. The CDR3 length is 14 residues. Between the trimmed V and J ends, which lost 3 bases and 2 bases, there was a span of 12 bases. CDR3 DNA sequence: TGCGCCAGCAGCTCCGAAGGGGGTCCCTACGAGCAGTACTTC. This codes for CASSSEGGPYEQYF.

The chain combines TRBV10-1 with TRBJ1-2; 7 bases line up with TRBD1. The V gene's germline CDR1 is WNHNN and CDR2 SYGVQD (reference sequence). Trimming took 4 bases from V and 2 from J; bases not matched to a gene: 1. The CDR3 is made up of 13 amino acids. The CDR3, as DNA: TGCGCCAGCAGTGCGACAGGGAACTATGGCTACACCTTC. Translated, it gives CASSATGNYGYTF.

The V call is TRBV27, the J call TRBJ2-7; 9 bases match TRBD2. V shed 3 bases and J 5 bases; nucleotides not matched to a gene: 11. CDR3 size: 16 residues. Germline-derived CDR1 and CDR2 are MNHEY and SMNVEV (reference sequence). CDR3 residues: CASSFVGVAGAHEQYF. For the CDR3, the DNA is TGTGCCAGCAGTTTTGTGGGCGTAGCGGGAGCCCACGAGCAGTACTTC.

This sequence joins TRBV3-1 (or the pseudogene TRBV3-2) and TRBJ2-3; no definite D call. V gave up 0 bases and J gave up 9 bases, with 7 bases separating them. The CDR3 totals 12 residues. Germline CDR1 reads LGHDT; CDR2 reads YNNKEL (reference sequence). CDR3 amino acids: CASSQDVRTQYF. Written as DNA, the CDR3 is TGTGCCAGCAGCCAAGATGTTAGGACGCAGTATTTT.

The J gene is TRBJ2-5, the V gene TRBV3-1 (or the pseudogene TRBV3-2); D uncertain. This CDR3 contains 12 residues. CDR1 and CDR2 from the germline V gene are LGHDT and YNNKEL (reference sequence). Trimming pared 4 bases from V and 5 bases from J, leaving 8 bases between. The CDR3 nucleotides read TGTGCCAGCAGCCCCTCCGGGGAGACCCAGTACTTC. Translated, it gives CASSPSGETQYF.

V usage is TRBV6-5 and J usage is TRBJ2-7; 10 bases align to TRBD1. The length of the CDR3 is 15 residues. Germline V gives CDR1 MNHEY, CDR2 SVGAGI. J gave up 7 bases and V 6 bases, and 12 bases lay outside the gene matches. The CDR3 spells CASRGKGQGTGEQYF. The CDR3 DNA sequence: TGTGCCAGCAGGGGGAAGGGACAGGGGACGGGGGAGCAGTACTTC.

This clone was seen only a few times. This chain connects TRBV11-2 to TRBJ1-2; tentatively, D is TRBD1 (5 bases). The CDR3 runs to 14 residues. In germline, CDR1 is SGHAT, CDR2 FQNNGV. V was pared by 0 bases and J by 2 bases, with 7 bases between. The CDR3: CASSLESGNYGYTF. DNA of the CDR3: TGTGCCAGCAGCTTAGAATCAGGGAACTATGGCTACACCTTC.

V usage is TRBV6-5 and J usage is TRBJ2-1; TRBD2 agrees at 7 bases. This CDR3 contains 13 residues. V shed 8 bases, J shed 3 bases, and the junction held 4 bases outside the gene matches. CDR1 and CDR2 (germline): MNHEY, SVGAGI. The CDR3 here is CASERGVYNEQFF. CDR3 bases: TGTGCCAGCGAACGGGGGGTCTACAATGAGCAGTTCTTC.

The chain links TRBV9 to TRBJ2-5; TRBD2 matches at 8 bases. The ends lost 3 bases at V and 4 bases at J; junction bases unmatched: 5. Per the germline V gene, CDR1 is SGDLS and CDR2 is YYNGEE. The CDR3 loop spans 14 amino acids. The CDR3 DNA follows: TGTGCCAGCAGCGCGGGACTAGATCTAGAGACCCAGTACTTC. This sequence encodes CASSAGLDLETQYF.

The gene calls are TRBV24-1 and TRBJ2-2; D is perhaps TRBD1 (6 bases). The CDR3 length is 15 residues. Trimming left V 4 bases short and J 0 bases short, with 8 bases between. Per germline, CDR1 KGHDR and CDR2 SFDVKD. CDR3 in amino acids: CATSDRTANTGELFF. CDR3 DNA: TGTGCCACCAGTGACAGGACAGCGAACACCGGGGAGCTGTTTTTT.

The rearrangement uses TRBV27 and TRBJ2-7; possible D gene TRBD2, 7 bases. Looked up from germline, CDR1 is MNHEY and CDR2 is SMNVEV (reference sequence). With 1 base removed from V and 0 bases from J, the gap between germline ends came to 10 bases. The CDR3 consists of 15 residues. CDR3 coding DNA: TGTGCCAGCAGTTTATTCGGGGGGCCCTCCTACGAGCAGTACTTC. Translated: CASSLFGGPSYEQYF.